The rows below give T cell receptor beta chains drawn from one sample of a study of response to subunit inactivated influenza vaccine. One entry per CDR3 protein, called by TCRdb with MiXCR from the RT-PCR reads. The sample has hundreds of thousands of distinct CDR3 sequences, 22% seen once. The specimen comprised PBMCs from blood, sampled approximately 22 months after vaccination. The receptor source for this set is a man between 50 and 75 years old who received an inactivated influenza vaccine. Each CDR3 is given with its conserved first and last residue. D genes are given only for firm matches. Only part of the rows carry a size: once, few, many, or a class if the clone is expanded.

D	V	size	J	CDR3	DNA
TRBD1	TRBV24-1	-	TRBJ1-5	CATNRGENQPQHF	TGTGCCACCAACAGGGGTGAGAATCAGCCCCAGCATTTT
-	TRBV6-6	-	TRBJ1-2	CASTTSRDGYTF	TGTGCCAGCACCACGAGTAGGGATGGCTACACCTTC
TRBD1	TRBV19	-	TRBJ1-3	CASKPLTGTSSGNTIYF	TGTGCCTCCAAACCATTGACAGGGACGAGCTCTGGAAACACCATATATTTT
-	TRBV28	-	TRBJ2-3	CASSLYSETQYF	TGTGCCAGCAGTTTATACTCGGAAACGCAGTATTTT
-	TRBV19	few	TRBJ1-1	CASSINRPETYSPLSLMNTEAFF	TGTGCCAGTAGTATAAACAGGCCAGAGACTTATTCACCCCTCTCACTCATGAACACTGAAGCTTTCTTT
TRBD2	TRBV12-3/TRBV12-4	-	TRBJ2-5	CASSLASGGQETQYF	TGTGCCAGCAGTTTGGCTAGCGGGGGGCAAGAGACCCAGTACTTC
TRBD1	TRBV6-1	-	TRBJ1-2	CASSPDRGGYGYTF	TGTGCCAGCAGCCCCGACAGGGGAGGCTATGGCTACACCTTC
-	TRBV5-1	few	TRBJ1-2	CASRMPGEGYGYTF	TGCGCCAGCAGAATGCCGGGAGAAGGCTATGGCTACACCTTC
-	TRBV11-2	-	TRBJ1-1	CASSLDYSSGGLFLNTEAFF	TGTGCCAGCAGCTTAGACTATTCGAGTGGGGGGTTATTTTTAAACACTGAAGCTTTCTTT
-	TRBV20-1	few	TRBJ1-2	CSANRESWYGYTF	TGCAGTGCTAACCGCGAGTCTTGGTATGGCTACACCTTC
-	TRBV4-1	-	TRBJ1-5	CASSQAPFISNQPQHF	TGCGCCAGCAGCCAAGCTCCGTTCATTAGCAATCAGCCCCAGCATTTT
-	TRBV28	few	TRBJ1-5	CASSPLLQDPEGQPQHF	TGTGCCAGCAGTCCCCTGCTCCAGGACCCTGAGGGTCAGCCCCAGCATTTT
-	TRBV9	few	TRBJ2-5	CASSADDGLQETQYF	TGTGCCAGCAGCGCAGATGACGGGTTACAAGAGACCCAGTACTTC
TRBD2	TRBV7-6	-	TRBJ2-1	CASSRYSLVGRGNEQFF	TGTGCCAGCAGCAGATACTCGTTGGTCGGGAGGGGCAATGAGCAGTTCTTC
-	TRBV29-1	-	TRBJ2-7	CSVTALSSYEQYF	TGCAGCGTTACTGCCTTGAGCTCCTACGAGCAGTACTTC
-	TRBV21-1	-	TRBJ2-7	CASSTNRTRRGEQYF	TGTGCCAGCAGCACGAACAGGACCCGGAGGGGGGAGCAGTACTTC
-	TRBV18	-	TRBJ1-5	CASSPTGPNQPQHF	TGTGCCAGCTCACCAACAGGGCCCAATCAGCCCCAGCATTTT
-	TRBV7-8	few	TRBJ2-1	CASGSPGNEQFF	TGTGCCAGCGGAAGTCCAGGCAATGAGCAGTTCTTC
-	TRBV5-1	many	TRBJ1-2	CASSFDSPNYGYTF	TGCGCCAGCAGCTTCGACAGTCCTAACTATGGCTACACCTTC
TRBD1	TRBV20-1	-	TRBJ2-7	CSAQGQGAAYEQYF	TGCAGTGCCCAAGGACAGGGTGCTGCCTACGAGCAGTACTTC
-	TRBV5-1	-	TRBJ2-1	CASSNENRDEQFF	TGCGCCAGCAGCAACGAAAACAGGGACGAGCAGTTCTTC
-	TRBV6-2/TRBV6-3	few	TRBJ2-7	CASSSARSYREQYF	TGTGCCAGCAGTTCAGCGCGTTCCTACCGCGAGCAGTACTTC
-	TRBV6-2/TRBV6-3	many	TRBJ1-1	CASSYRIQAPNTEAFF	TGTGCCAGCAGTTACAGGATCCAGGCCCCGAACACTGAAGCTTTCTTT
TRBD1	TRBV28	few	TRBJ1-5	CASSSGTGVQPQHF	TGTGCCAGCAGTTCCGGGACAGGGGTTCAGCCCCAGCATTTT
-	TRBV12-3/TRBV12-4	-	TRBJ1-2	CASRFYYGYTF	TGTGCCAGCAGGTTTTACTATGGCTACACCTTC
TRBD1	TRBV2	many	TRBJ1-2	CASSEGGLIRGQWDYGYTF	TGTGCCAGCAGTGAGGGCGGTTTGATCAGGGGGCAGTGGGACTATGGCTACACCTTC
-	TRBV5-1	many	TRBJ1-4	CASSLEAGPEKLFF	TGCGCCAGCAGCTTGGAGGCGGGTCCAGAAAAACTGTTTTTT
TRBD1	TRBV5-1	few	TRBJ1-5	CASSQTGYRQPQHF	TGCGCCAGCAGCCAGACAGGGTATCGTCAGCCCCAGCATTTT
-	TRBV7-9	many	TRBJ1-3	CASSLVSPGNTIYF	TGTGCCAGCAGCTTAGTATCCCCAGGAAACACCATATATTTT
-	TRBV29-1	few	TRBJ2-3	CSVALSSDTQYF	TGCAGCGTTGCCCTGTCGTCAGATACGCAGTATTTT
-	TRBV29-1	many	TRBJ2-1	CSVEDEYEDEQFF	TGCAGCGTTGAAGATGAGTACGAAGATGAGCAGTTCTTC
-	TRBV6-5	-	TRBJ1-2	CASSDSLGYGYTF	TGTGCCAGCAGTGACAGTCTGGGCTATGGCTACACCTTC
-	TRBV7-8	-	TRBJ2-4	CASSLVSGGLAKNIQYF	TGTGCCAGCAGCTTAGTCTCTGGGGGGCTAGCCAAAAACATTCAGTACTTC
-	TRBV20-1	-	TRBJ2-7	CSASQDYSTYEQYF	TGCAGTGCTAGCCAGGACTACTCAACCTACGAGCAGTACTTC
-	TRBV7-6	-	TRBJ2-7	CASSPTQGYEQYF	TGTGCCAGCAGTCCTACACAGGGTTACGAGCAGTACTTC
-	TRBV20-1	-	TRBJ1-6	CSAAESTGISYNSPLHF	TGCAGTGCCGCGGAAAGTACAGGGATTTCGTATAATTCACCCCTCCACTTT
TRBD1	TRBV25-1	-	TRBJ1-1	CASSDQTGPVNEAFF	TGTGCCAGCAGTGATCAGACAGGGCCTGTTAATGAAGCTTTCTTT
-	TRBV28	-	TRBJ2-3	CASSLSSISQTDTQYF	TGTGCCAGCAGTTTATCCTCCATCTCCCAAACAGATACGCAGTATTTT
-	TRBV10-3	many	TRBJ1-3	CAIRRSTAGNTIYF	TGTGCCATCAGACGTTCAACAGCTGGAAACACCATATATTTT
TRBD2	TRBV5-6	-	TRBJ2-3	CASSLSLSGSTDTQYF	TGTGCCAGCAGCTTGAGTCTTAGCGGGAGTACAGATACGCAGTATTTT
-	TRBV7-8	-	TRBJ2-2	CASSLTGSGELFF	TGTGCCAGCAGCTTAACAGGGTCCGGGGAGCTGTTTTTT
-	TRBV4-2	few	TRBJ2-1	CASSHPYGEQFF	TGTGCCAGCAGCCACCCTTACGGTGAGCAGTTCTTC
TRBD2	TRBV20-1	few	TRBJ2-7	CSARAPSGSIYEQYF	TGCAGTGCTAGAGCTCCTAGCGGGAGTATCTACGAGCAGTACTTC
-	TRBV5-1	-	TRBJ1-2	CASSLELAGPNYGYTF	TGCGCCAGCAGCTTGGAATTAGCAGGCCCAAACTATGGCTACACCTTC
-	TRBV28	-	TRBJ2-5	CASSLDPSGETQYF	TGTGCCAGCAGTTTGGATCCGTCGGGAGAGACCCAGTACTTC
TRBD1	TRBV5-1	few	TRBJ1-6	CASSLGAGQGGYGSPLHF	TGCGCCAGCAGCTTGGGGGCCGGACAGGGGGGTTATGGTTCACCCCTCCACTTT
-	TRBV20-1	-	TRBJ2-1	CSARELPGANEQFF	TGCAGTGCTAGAGAGCTCCCGGGGGCCAATGAGCAGTTCTTC
-	TRBV20-1	-	TRBJ1-4	CSAPASGPREKLFF	TGCAGTGCTCCCGCCTCCGGGCCGCGCGAAAAACTGTTTTTT
-	TRBV2	few	TRBJ1-1	CASSEAGYTEAFF	TGTGCCAGCAGTGAAGCGGGTTACACTGAAGCTTTCTTT
TRBD2	TRBV4-2	-	TRBJ2-3	CASSRGLAGATSQTDTQYF	TGTGCCAGCAGCCGGGGACTAGCGGGGGCGACCAGTCAAACAGATACGCAGTATTTT
TRBD1	TRBV12-3/TRBV12-4	-	TRBJ1-5	CASSTGGPNQPQHF	TGTGCCAGCAGTACAGGGGGCCCCAATCAGCCCCAGCATTTT
-	TRBV20-1	few	TRBJ1-2	CSARVQTGPYYGYTF	TGCAGTGCTAGAGTTCAGACCGGACCATATTATGGCTACACCTTC
-	TRBV5-1	-	TRBJ1-1	CASSLVTGPEAFF	TGCGCCAGCAGCTTGGTTACAGGTCCTGAAGCTTTCTTT
TRBD2	TRBV11-2	-	TRBJ2-3	CASSSTLAGGPLTDTQYF	TGTGCCAGCAGCTCAACCCTAGCGGGGGGGCCCCTCACAGATACGCAGTATTTT
-	TRBV29-1	-	TRBJ1-2	CSVYSPRKATNYGYTF	TGCAGCGTCTATTCCCCCCGGAAGGCAACTAACTATGGCTACACCTTC
-	TRBV4-3	-	TRBJ2-1	CASSDDWGPGFEQFF	TGCGCCAGCAGCGATGACTGGGGCCCGGGATTCGAGCAGTTCTTC
TRBD1	TRBV15	-	TRBJ2-7	CATSKTGLSTYEQYF	TGTGCCACCAGCAAGACAGGGCTAAGCACCTACGAGCAGTACTTC